This T cell receptor beta chain originates from a study of blood T cell repertoires in COVID-19. The V and J ends lost 6 bases and 8 bases respectively, with 13 bases between them. This CDR3 is 12 amino acids long. The germline V gene has CDR1 LGHDT and CDR2 YNNKEL (reference sequence). Sequencing was performed with immunoSEQ multiplex PCR; in TCRdb, only in-frame clones are kept and a portion is missing. Among 150,000 to 200,000 clones listed, more than 65% were seen once. Participant age was about 18 to 95 years, and participants resided in roughly 25 US areas. Input material: PBMCs or T cells enriched from blood (not recorded which). The source is a woman between 45 and 60 years old with acute COVID-19. This chain uses TRBV3-1 (or the pseudogene TRBV3-2) with TRBJ1-2, with D perhaps matching TRBD1 (5 bases). The chain's CDR3 is CASRQGLGGYTF. The CDR3, as DNA: TGTGCCAGCAGGCAGGGATTAGGGGGCTACACCTTC.